This is a list of T cell receptor beta chains from one sample in a study of T cell responses to AZD1222 COVID-19 vaccine. Produced via immunoSEQ multiplex PCR; TCRdb's table is partial and in-frame only. Here the sample spans approximately 150,000 clones, around 90% being singletons. The sequencing here drew on peripheral blood, taken 28 days after the second AZD1222 dose. The receptors here all came from an adult who received the AZD1222 COVID-19 vaccine. The CDR3 runs from the conserved cysteine through the conserved F or W. The D gene is left open where the match is weak.

d_gene,j_gene,v_gene,CDR3aa
NA,TRBJ1-3,TRBV5-1,CASSSSGYGNTIYF
NA,TRBJ2-5,TRBV7-8,CASSLAGGPGETQYF
TRBD2,TRBJ2-7,TRBV3-1/TRBV3-2,CASAGGGREQYF
NA,TRBJ2-6,TRBV29-1,CSVEGGWGANVLTF
TRBD1,TRBJ1-3,TRBV15,CATSRDRPSGNTIYF
NA,TRBJ1-4,TRBV19,CASSIADREKLFF
NA,TRBJ1-1,TRBV6-1,CASSEVDTEAFF
TRBD1,TRBJ1-6,TRBV5-1,CASSSTGGMGSPLHF
NA,TRBJ1-3,TRBV19,CASSIQGKGNTIYF
NA,TRBJ1-5,TRBV28,CASSHPRGGPQHF
NA,TRBJ1-2,TRBV4-2,CASSQDGQNYGYTF
NA,TRBJ2-7,TRBV5-1,CASSSDYEQYF
TRBD1,TRBJ2-7,TRBV5-1,CASSPGTGGLSTYYEQYF
TRBD1,TRBJ1-1,TRBV30,CAWDRGGSTEAFF
TRBD1,TRBJ2-1,TRBV2,CASSEQGQGLVEQFF
NA,TRBJ2-7,TRBV28,CAGRRGASYEQYF
NA,TRBJ1-2,TRBV19,CASSIGVTNYGYTF
NA,TRBJ1-2,TRBV28,CASSPVVLVRYGYTF